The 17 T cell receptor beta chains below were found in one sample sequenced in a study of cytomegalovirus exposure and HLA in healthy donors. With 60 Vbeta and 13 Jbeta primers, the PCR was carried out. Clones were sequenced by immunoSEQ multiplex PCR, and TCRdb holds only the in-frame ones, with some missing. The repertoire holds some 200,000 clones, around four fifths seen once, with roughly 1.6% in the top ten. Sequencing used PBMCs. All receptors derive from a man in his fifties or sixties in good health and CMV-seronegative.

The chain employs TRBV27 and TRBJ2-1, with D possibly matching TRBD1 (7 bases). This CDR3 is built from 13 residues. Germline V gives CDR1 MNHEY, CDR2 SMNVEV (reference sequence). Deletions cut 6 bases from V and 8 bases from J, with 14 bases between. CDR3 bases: TGTGCCAGCAGCCTCAGGGGGGCGCATGAGCAGTTCTTC. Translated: CASSLRGAHEQFF.

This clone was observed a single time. The DNA for the CDR3 is TGTGCCAGCATCGACCGCGGGGACTATGGCTACACCTTC. Its protein product is CASIDRGDYGYTF. The chain combines TRBV6-6 with TRBJ1-2, with D unclear. Trimming removed 7 bases at V and 3 bases at J, with 12 bases between. The CDR3 is 13 residues long. CDR1 and CDR2 (germline): MNHNY, SVGAGI (reference sequence).

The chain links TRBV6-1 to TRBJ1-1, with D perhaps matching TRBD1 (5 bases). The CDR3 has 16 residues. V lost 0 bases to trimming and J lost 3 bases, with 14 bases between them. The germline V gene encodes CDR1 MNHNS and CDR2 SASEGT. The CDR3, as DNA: TGTGCCAGCAGTGAAGCACGGGGGGTCGGGTACACTGAAGCTTTCTTT. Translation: CASSEARGVGYTEAFF.

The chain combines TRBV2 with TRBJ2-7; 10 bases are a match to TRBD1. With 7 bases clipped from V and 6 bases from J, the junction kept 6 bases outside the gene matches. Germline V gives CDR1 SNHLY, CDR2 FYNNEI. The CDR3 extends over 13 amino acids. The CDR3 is CASNRQGAREQYF. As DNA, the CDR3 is TGTGCCAGCAACAGACAGGGGGCTCGCGAGCAGTACTTC.

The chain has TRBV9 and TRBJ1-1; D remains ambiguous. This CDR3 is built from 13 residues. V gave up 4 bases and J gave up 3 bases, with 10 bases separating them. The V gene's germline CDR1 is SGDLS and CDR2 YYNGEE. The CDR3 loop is CASSPSFYTEAFF. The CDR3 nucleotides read TGTGCCAGCAGCCCTTCCTTCTACACTGAAGCTTTCTTT.

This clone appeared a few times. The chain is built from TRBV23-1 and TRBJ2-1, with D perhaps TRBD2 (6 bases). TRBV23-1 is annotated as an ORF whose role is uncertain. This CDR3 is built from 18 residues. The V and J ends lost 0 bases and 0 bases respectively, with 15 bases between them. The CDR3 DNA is TGCGCCAGCAGTCAATCGGCTAGCGCTACATTCTCCTACAATGAGCAGTTCTTC. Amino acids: CASSQSASATFSYNEQFF.

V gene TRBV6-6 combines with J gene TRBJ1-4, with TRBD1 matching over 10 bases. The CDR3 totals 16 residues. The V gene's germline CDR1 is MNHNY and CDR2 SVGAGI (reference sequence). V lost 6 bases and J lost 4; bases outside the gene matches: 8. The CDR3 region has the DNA TGTGCCAGCAGGGGTATAGACAGGGGGCTTAATGAAAAACTGTTTTTT. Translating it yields CASRGIDRGLNEKLFF.

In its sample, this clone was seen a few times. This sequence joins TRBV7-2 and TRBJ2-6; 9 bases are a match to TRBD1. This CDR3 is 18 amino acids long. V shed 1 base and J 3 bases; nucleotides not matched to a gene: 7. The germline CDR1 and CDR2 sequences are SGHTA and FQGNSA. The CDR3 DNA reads TGTGCCAGCAGCTTAGTGGGGACAGGGCTGAGTGGGGCCAACGTCCTGACTTTC. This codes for CASSLVGTGLSGANVLTF.

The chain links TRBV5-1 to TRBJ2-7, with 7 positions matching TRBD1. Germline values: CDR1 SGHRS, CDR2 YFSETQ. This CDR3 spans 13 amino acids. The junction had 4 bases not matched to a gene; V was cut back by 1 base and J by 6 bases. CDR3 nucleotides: TGCGCCAGCAGCTTGACGACAGGGACCGAGCAGTACTTC. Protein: CASSLTTGTEQYF.

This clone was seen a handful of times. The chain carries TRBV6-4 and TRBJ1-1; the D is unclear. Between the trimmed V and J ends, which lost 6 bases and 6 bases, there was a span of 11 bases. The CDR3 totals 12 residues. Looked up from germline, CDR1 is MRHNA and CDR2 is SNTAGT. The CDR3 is CASSSMMAEAFF. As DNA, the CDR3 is TGTGCCAGCAGCTCTATGATGGCTGAAGCTTTCTTT.

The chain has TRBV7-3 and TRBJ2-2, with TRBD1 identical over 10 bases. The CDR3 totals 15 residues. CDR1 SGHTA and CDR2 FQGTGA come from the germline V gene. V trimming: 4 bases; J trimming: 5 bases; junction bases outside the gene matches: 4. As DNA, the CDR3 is TGTGCCAGCAGCTGGGGACAGGGGCGAACCGGGGAGCTGTTTTTT. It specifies CASSWGQGRTGELFF.

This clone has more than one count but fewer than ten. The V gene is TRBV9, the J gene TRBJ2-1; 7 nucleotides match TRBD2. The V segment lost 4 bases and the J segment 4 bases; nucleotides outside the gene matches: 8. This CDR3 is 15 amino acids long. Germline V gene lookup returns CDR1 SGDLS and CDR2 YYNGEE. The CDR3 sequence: CASSPRLAVYNEQFF. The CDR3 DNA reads TGTGCCAGCAGCCCCCGACTAGCAGTTTACAATGAGCAGTTCTTC.

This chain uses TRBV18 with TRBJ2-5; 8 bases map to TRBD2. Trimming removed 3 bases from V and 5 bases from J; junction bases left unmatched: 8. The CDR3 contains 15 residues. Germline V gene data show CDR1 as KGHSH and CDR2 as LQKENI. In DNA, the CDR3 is TGTGCCAGCTCACCCCCGGGGGGGGGCGTTGAGACCCAGTACTTC. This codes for CASSPPGGGVETQYF.

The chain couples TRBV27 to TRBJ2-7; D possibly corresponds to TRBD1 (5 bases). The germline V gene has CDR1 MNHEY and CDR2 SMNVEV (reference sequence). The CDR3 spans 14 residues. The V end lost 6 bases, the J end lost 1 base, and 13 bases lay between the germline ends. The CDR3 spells CASRLRQMSYEQYF. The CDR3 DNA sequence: TGTGCCAGCAGACTCCGACAGATGTCCTACGAGCAGTACTTC.

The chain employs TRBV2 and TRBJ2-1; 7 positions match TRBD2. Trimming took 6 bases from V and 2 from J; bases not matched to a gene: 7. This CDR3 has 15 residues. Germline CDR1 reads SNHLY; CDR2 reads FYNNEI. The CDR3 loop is CASRREAGAYNEQFF. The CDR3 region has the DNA TGTGCCAGCAGGAGGGAGGCGGGAGCCTACAATGAGCAGTTCTTC.

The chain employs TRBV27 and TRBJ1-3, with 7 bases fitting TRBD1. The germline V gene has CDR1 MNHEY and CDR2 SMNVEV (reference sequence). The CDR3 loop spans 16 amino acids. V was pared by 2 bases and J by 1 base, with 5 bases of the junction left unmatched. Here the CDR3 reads CASSLRGPSSGNTIYF. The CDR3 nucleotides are TGTGCCAGCAGTTTAAGGGGGCCGTCTTCTGGAAACACCATATATTTT.

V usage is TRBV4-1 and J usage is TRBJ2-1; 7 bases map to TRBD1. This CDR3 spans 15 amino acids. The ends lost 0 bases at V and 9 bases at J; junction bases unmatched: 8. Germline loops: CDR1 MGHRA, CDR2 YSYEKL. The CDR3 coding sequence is TGCGCCAGCAGCCAAGAAGGGGGCGGACAGAGTGAGCAGTTCTTC. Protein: CASSQEGGGQSEQFF.